The sequence of this T cell receptor (beta chain) was determined in a study of cytotoxic CD8 clonotypes in ibrutinib-treated CLL. Study as a whole: Responses: roughly 25 partial, 2 complete; after median approximately 68 months, approximately 14 stayed remitted, around twelve progressed. Across samples, productive templates numbered approximately 260,000 and productive rearrangements reached over 90,000 on average.

With 6 bases removed from V and 2 bases from J, the gap between germline ends came to 19 bases. The CDR3 runs to 16 residues. Germline V gives CDR1 MDHEN, CDR2 SYDVKM. Measured with immunoSEQ multiplex PCR; TCRdb has only the in-frame clones, and not every one. The table records 150,000 or so clones, more than 75% of them present only once. The chain recombines TRBV28 with TRBJ1-1, with D uncertain. This sample comprised PBMCs, obtained after 12 months of ibrutinib treatment. The TCR comes from a human donor with chronic lymphocytic leukemia. DNA of the CDR3: TGTGCCAGCAGATTGGGAAAAGGAACCCTAAACACTGAAGCTTTCTTT. Its protein is CASRLGKGTLNTEAFF.